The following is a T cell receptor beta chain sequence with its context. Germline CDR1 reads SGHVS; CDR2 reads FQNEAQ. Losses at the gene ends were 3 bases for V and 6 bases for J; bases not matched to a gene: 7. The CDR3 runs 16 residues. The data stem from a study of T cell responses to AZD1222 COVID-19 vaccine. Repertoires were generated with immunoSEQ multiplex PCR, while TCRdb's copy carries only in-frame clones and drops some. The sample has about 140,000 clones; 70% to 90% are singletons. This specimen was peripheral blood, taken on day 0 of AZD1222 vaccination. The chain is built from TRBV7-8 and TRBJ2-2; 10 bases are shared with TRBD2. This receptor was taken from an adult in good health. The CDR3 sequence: CASSLQASGRPGELFF. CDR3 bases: TGTGCCAGCAGCTTGCAGGCTAGCGGGAGACCCGGGGAGCTGTTTTTT.